This T cell receptor beta chain derives from a study of T cell responses to AZD1222 COVID-19 vaccine. Comment on this clone: What it recognizes is unknown.

Study-wide points: At 160-218 and 743-854, vaccine-associated CD4 TCRs were dominant, and they spanned spike.

Profiled with immunoSEQ multiplex PCR; TCRdb holds only in-frame clones, not every one. The table lists approximately 100,000 clones, around 94% of them singletons. Trimming removed 2 bases from V and 6 bases from J; junction bases left unmatched: 7. This CDR3 region has 15 residues. Germline-derived CDR1 and CDR2 are SGHRS and YFSETQ. The sample here was peripheral blood, taken on day 0 of AZD1222 vaccination. The source is an adult in good health. The genes are TRBV5-1 and TRBJ1-4, with 7 bases identical to TRBD1. This CDR3 is CASSLTQGRDEKLFF. The DNA for the CDR3 is TGCGCCAGCAGCTTAACACAGGGGAGGGATGAAAAACTGTTTTTT.